The text below deals with one T cell receptor beta chain. Its antigen is still unknown. The data are from a study of OX40 agonist ivuxolimab in advanced cancers. Study outcomes and limitations: Patients who responded partially at 0.1-3.0 mg/kg showed clonal expansion ranking among the lowest. On average, CD8+ T cells had more expanded clones than CD4+.

Measured with immunoSEQ multiplex PCR; TCRdb has only the in-frame clones, and not every one. The sample shows around 73,000 clones, 85% to 90% of them seen only once. Sampling of blood occurred at baseline, cycle 4 day 1, and cycle 7 day 1. The receptor's source is an adult with an advanced solid tumor such as melanoma, head and neck, liver or kidney cancer. The specimen comprised CD4+ or CD8+ T cells sorted from blood, sampled in a trial of the OX40 agonist ivuxolimab.

The CDR3 loop reads CASSLAGRFYEQYF. CDR3 bases: TGTGCCAGCAGCTTAGCAGGCCGATTCTACGAGCAGTACTTC. This chain connects TRBV7-9 to TRBJ2-7; D not resolved. The CDR3 has 14 amino acids. Trimming cost V 0 bases and J 3 bases, with 9 bases left between them. Germline V gives CDR1 SEHNR, CDR2 FQNEAQ (reference sequence).